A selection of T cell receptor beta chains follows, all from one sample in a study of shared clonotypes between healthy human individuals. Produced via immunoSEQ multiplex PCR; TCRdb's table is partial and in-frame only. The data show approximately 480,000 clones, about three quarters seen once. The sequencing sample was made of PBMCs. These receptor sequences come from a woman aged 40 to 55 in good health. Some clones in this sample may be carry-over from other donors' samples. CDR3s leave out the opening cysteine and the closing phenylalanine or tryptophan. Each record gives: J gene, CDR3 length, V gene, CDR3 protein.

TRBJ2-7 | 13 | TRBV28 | ASSLLSGGTYEQY
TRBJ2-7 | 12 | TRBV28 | ATKRGRASYEQY
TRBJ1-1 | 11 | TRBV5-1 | ASSLKRGTEAF
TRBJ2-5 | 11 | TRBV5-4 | ASSRDSQETQY
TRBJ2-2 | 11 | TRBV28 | ASSPGATGELF
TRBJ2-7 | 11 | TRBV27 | ASSSFPDYEQY
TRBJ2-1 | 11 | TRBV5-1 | ASSRGTHNEQF
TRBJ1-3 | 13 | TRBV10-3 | AISDRSATGNTIY
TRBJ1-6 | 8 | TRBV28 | ASGTAPLH
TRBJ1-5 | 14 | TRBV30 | ASSGQGVLGNQPQH
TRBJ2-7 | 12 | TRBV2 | ASKPGQNSYEQY
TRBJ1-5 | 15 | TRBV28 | ASSSPGGGRGNQPQH
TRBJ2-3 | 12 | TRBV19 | ASSPGTGTDTQY
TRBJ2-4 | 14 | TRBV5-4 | ASSWTSGRAGNIQY
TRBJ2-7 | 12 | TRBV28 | ASRASVSSYEQY
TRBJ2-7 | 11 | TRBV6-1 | ASSVGQAYEQY
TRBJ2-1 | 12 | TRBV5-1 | ASSLAGMYNEQF
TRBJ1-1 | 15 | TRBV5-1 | ASSLAEGASVITEAF
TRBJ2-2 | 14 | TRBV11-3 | ASSQTGTDNTGELF
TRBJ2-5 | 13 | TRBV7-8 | ASSPRDRVQETQY
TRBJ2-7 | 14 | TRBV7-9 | ASSFGSLAGTYEQY
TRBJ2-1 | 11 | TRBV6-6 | ASSQREMYEQF
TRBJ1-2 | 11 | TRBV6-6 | ASSPGVDYGYT
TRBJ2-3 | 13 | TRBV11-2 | ASSLSGRYTDTQY
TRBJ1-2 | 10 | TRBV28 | ASRPRDRAYT
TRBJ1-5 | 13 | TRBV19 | ASSARVGYHQPQH
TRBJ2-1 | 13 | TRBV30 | AWSQGRNGYNEQF
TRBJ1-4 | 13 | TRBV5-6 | ASSLLAGRKEKLF
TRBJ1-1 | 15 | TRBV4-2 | ASSQPPGTGQNTEAF
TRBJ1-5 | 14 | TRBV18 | ASSLRDRGLRQPQH
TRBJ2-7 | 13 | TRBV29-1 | SVESSFGLTYEQY
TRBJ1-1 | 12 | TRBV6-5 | ASKGQDLNTEAF
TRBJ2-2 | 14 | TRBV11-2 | ASSPWGGSNTGELF
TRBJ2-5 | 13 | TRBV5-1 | ASRKSGRVEETQY